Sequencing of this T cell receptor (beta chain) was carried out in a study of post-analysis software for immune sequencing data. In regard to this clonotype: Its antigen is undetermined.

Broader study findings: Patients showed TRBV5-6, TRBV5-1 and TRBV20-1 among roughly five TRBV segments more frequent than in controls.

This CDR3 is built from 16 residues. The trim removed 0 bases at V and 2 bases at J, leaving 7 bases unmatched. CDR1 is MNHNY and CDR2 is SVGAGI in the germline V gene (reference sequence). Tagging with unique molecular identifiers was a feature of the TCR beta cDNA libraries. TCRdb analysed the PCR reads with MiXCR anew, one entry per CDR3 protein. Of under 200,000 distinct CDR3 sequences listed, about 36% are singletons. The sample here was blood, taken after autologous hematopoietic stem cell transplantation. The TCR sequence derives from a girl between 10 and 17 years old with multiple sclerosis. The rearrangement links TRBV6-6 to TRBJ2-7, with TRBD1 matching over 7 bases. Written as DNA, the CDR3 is TGTGCCAGCAGTTACTCGAGATCGGACAGGCCCTACGAGCAGTACTTC. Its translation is CASSYSRSDRPYEQYF.